The next 9 T cell receptor beta chains were all read from a single sample in a study of CXCR3-negative and CXCR3-positive naive CD8 T cells. The authors prepared UMI-labeled TRB cDNA libraries by 5' RACE. After re-calling the 5' RACE reads, TCRdb lists one entry per CDR3 protein, DNA absent. In all, the sample yields tens of thousands of distinct CDR3 sequences. The sequencing sample was made of naive CXCR3- CD8+ T cells from blood. Subset given: CD45RO-CCR7+CD27+CD95- naive CD8+ T cells lacking CXCR3 (TNR3-). All receptors come from a human donor in good health. Some clones in this sample may be carry-over from other donors' samples.

The chain combines TRBV29-1 with TRBJ2-1; TCRdb picks TRBD1, but there is no DNA to check that call. From germline, CDR1 is SQVTM and CDR2 ANQGSEA. This CDR3 spans 16 amino acids. CDR3 in amino acids: CSVVRTDQIFYNEQFF.

The chain employs TRBV29-1 and TRBJ2-7; the D call of TRBD1 rests on TCRdb alone, since no DNA is present to check it. CDR1 and CDR2 from the germline V gene are SQVTM and ANQGSEA. CDR3 length: 14 residues. This CDR3 reads CSVEGGGAPVEQYF.

The chain is built from TRBV7-2 and TRBJ1-2; TCRdb reports TRBD1, a call that lacks DNA to check it against. CDR3 length: 13 amino acids. Germline CDR1 is SGHTA and CDR2 is FQGNSA. This CDR3 reads CASSLAGAYGYTF.

In terms of frequency, this clonotype is medium-sized. The V gene is TRBV12-3 or TRBV12-4, the J gene TRBJ1-2. The CDR3 extends over 12 amino acids. CDR3 protein: CASSQDFYGYTF.

Frequency places this clonotype as medium-sized. V usage is TRBV18 and J usage is TRBJ2-1; TCRdb gives TRBD2 as the D gene, but with no DNA this cannot be confirmed. The CDR3 has 15 amino acids. Germline V CDR1 and CDR2: KGHSH, LQKENI. The chain's CDR3 is CASSPGLAGDGEQFF.

The CDR3: CASSYYTYSYEQYF. V gene TRBV6-6 combines with J gene TRBJ2-7. The CDR3 totals 14 residues. Germline V gene data show CDR1 as MNHNY and CDR2 as SVGAGI (reference sequence).

The CDR3 here is CASSQDLGGLAGDEQYF. The rearrangement joins TRBV3-1 to TRBJ2-7; with no DNA, the TCRdb D assignment of TRBD2 cannot be verified. CDR1 and CDR2 from the germline V gene are LGHDT and YNNKEL (reference sequence). CDR3 size: 17 residues.

V usage is TRBV11-1 and J usage is TRBJ2-3; TCRdb picks TRBD2, but there is no DNA to check that call. The CDR3 runs 17 residues. Germline CDR1 is SGHAT and CDR2 is FQDESV (reference sequence). The CDR3 protein is CASSLTLAGGHGDTQYF.

The V gene is TRBV7-9, the J gene TRBJ2-7; no DNA is available, so the TRBD2 call from TCRdb remains unchecked. The CDR3 is 14 amino acids. Germline V CDR1 and CDR2: SEHNR, FQNEAQ (reference sequence). This CDR3 reads CASSFDSGSYEQYF.